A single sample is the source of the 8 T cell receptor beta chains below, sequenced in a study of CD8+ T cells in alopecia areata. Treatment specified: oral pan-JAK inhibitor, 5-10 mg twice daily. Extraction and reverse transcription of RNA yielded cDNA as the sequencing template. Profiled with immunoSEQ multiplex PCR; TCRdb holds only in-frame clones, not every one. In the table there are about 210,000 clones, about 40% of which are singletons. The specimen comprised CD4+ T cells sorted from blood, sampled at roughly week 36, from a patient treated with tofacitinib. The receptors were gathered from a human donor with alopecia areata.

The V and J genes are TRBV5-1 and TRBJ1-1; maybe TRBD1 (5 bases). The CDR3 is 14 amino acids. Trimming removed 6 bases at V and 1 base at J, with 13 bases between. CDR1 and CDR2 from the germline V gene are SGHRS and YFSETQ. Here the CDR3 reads CASMLGPQNTEAFF. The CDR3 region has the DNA TGCGCCAGCATGCTGGGACCGCAGAACACTGAAGCTTTCTTT.

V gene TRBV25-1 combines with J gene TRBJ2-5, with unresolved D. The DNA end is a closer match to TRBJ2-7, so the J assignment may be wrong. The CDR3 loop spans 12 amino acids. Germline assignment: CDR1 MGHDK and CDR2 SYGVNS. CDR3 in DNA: TGTGCCAGCAGTGACGGACCTTACGAGCAGTACTTC. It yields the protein CASSDGPYEQYF.

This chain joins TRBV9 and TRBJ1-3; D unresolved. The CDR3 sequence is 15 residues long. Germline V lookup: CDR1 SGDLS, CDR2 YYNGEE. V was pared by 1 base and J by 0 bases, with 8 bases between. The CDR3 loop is CASSVRWDSGNTIYF. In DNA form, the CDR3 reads TGTGCCAGCAGCGTACGATGGGACTCTGGAAACACCATATATTTT.

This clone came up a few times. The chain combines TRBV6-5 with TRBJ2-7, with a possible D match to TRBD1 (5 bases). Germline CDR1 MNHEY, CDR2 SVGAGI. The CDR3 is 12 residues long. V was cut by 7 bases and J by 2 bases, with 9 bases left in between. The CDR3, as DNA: TGTGCCAGCACCGACAGAGCCTACGAGCAGTACTTC. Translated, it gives CASTDRAYEQYF.

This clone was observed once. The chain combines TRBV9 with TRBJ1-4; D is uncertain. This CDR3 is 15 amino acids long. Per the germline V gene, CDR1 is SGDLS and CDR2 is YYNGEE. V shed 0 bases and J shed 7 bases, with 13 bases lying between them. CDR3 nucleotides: TGTGCCAGCAGCGTAGGTTCAGGATTTGGTGAAAAACTGTTTTTT. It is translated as CASSVGSGFGEKLFF.

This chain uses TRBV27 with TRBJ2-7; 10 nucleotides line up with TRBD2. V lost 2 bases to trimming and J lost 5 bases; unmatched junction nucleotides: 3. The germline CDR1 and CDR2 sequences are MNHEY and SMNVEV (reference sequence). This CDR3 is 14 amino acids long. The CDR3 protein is CASSLLAGDNEQYF. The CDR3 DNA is TGTGCCAGCAGTTTACTAGCGGGAGATAACGAGCAGTACTTC.

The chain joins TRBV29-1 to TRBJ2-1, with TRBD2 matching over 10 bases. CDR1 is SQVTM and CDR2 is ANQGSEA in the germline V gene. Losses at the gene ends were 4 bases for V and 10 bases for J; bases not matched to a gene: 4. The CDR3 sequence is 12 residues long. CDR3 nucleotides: TGCAGCGTTGGACTAGCGGGCCCCGAGCAGTTCTTC. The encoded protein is CSVGLAGPEQFF.

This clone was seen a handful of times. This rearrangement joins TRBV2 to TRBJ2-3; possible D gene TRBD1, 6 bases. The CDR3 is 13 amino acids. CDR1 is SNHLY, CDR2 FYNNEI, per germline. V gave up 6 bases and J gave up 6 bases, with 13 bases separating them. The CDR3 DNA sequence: TGTGCCAGCAGGACATTCGACAGGGATACGCAGTATTTT. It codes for CASRTFDRDTQYF.